Listed below are T cell receptor beta chains from one sample, sequenced in a study of human T cells and chemical hapten exposure. TCRdb reprocessed the RACE reads with MiXCR, giving one entry per CDR3 protein. The table includes about 350,000 distinct CDR3 sequences, around 6% detected once. Sample: whole blood, taken in connection with sensitization to the hapten diphenylcyclopropenone (DPC). Source of these receptors: a woman in her late teens or twenties with alopecia areata. Some clones in this sample may be carry-over from other donors' samples. Both conserved end residues are part of each CDR3. Fields, in order: J gene, clone size, D gene, V gene, CDR3 protein, CDR3 DNA. A D gene is named only where the DNA matches it firmly. Size tells how often a clone was seen (once, few, many) or the class of an expanded clone, and some rows leave it out.

J gene: TRBJ2-1
clone size: .
D gene: .
V gene: TRBV28
CDR3 protein: CASSSLRGANSYNEQFF
CDR3 DNA: TGTGCCAGCAGCAGTCTAAGGGGGGCTAACTCCTACAATGAGCAGTTCTTC

J gene: TRBJ1-3
clone size: many
D gene: .
V gene: TRBV12-3/TRBV12-4
CDR3 protein: CASSIHASGNTIYF
CDR3 DNA: TGTGCCAGCAGTATTCACGCCTCTGGAAACACCATATATTTT

J gene: TRBJ2-2
clone size: many
D gene: TRBD1
V gene: TRBV11-2
CDR3 protein: CASRGRETGELFF
CDR3 DNA: TGTGCAAGCAGGGGGCGTGAGACCGGGGAGCTGTTTTTT

J gene: TRBJ2-3
clone size: few
D gene: TRBD2
V gene: TRBV20-1
CDR3 protein: CSARDLAGRTDTQYF
CDR3 DNA: TGCAGTGCTAGAGATCTAGCGGGGCGAACAGATACGCAGTATTTT

J gene: TRBJ1-1
clone size: .
D gene: .
V gene: TRBV4-3
CDR3 protein: CASSQDRPGGTEAFF
CDR3 DNA: TGCGCCAGCAGCCAAGATCGCCCCGGTGGGACTGAAGCTTTCTTT

J gene: TRBJ1-5
clone size: many
D gene: TRBD1
V gene: TRBV12-3/TRBV12-4
CDR3 protein: CASSFAVQDRELYQPQHF
CDR3 DNA: TGTGCCAGCAGTTTCGCTGTTCAGGACAGGGAGCTTTATCAGCCCCAGCATTTT

J gene: TRBJ2-1
clone size: many
D gene: .
V gene: TRBV9
CDR3 protein: CASSVAIDEGSYNEQFF
CDR3 DNA: TGTGCCAGCAGCGTAGCTATCGATGAAGGTTCCTACAATGAGCAGTTCTTC

J gene: TRBJ2-7
clone size: .
D gene: .
V gene: TRBV20-1
CDR3 protein: CSARDSIADEQYF
CDR3 DNA: TGCAGTGCACGGGACTCCATAGCGGACGAGCAGTACTTC

J gene: TRBJ2-3
clone size: .
D gene: .
V gene: TRBV20-1
CDR3 protein: CSARPLLYPSVDTQYF
CDR3 DNA: TGCAGTGCCAGACCCCTCCTCTATCCCTCGGTAGATACGCAGTATTTT

J gene: TRBJ2-4
clone size: few
D gene: .
V gene: TRBV15
CDR3 protein: CATSRDQRDWQYF
CDR3 DNA: TGTGCCACCAGCAGAGATCAAAGGGACTGGCAGTACTTC

J gene: TRBJ1-2
clone size: many
D gene: .
V gene: TRBV12-3/TRBV12-4
CDR3 protein: CASSFQGGYGYTF
CDR3 DNA: TGTGCCAGCAGTTTTCAGGGAGGCTATGGCTACACCTTC

J gene: TRBJ2-3
clone size: .
D gene: TRBD2
V gene: TRBV6-2/TRBV6-3
CDR3 protein: CASSYAAGGGEQYF
CDR3 DNA: TGTGCCAGCAGTTACGCCGCCGGGGGGGGAGAGCAGTATTTT

J gene: TRBJ1-1
clone size: many
D gene: .
V gene: TRBV12-3/TRBV12-4
CDR3 protein: CASSYGSEAFF
CDR3 DNA: TGTGCCAGCAGTTATGGCAGTGAAGCTTTCTTT

J gene: TRBJ1-1
clone size: many
D gene: .
V gene: TRBV7-4
CDR3 protein: CASTRPGEAFF
CDR3 DNA: TGTGCCAGCACCCGTCCGGGAGAGGCTTTCTTT

J gene: TRBJ2-3
clone size: .
D gene: TRBD2
V gene: TRBV2
CDR3 protein: CASTLKGLAGRDTQYF
CDR3 DNA: TGTGCCAGCACCCTAAAGGGACTAGCGGGGAGAGATACGCAGTATTTT

J gene: TRBJ2-7
clone size: few
D gene: .
V gene: TRBV20-1
CDR3 protein: CSATGDRLYEQYF
CDR3 DNA: TGCAGTGCTACCGGAGACCGCCTCTACGAGCAGTACTTC

J gene: TRBJ1-2
clone size: many
D gene: .
V gene: TRBV3-1
CDR3 protein: CASSQDTQNGYTF
CDR3 DNA: TGTGCCAGCAGCCAAGATACCCAGAATGGCTACACCTTC

J gene: TRBJ2-5
clone size: few
D gene: .
V gene: TRBV11-2
CDR3 protein: CASSLWGMQETQYF
CDR3 DNA: TGTGCCAGCAGCTTATGGGGGATGCAAGAGACCCAGTACTTC

J gene: TRBJ1-5
clone size: many
D gene: .
V gene: TRBV4-1
CDR3 protein: CASSQEAGDSNQPQHF
CDR3 DNA: TGCGCCAGCAGCCAAGAGGCGGGTGATAGCAATCAGCCCCAGCATTTT

J gene: TRBJ2-3
clone size: many
D gene: .
V gene: TRBV7-9
CDR3 protein: CASSLGQVFTDTQYF
CDR3 DNA: TGTGCCAGCAGCTTAGGACAGGTATTCACAGATACGCAGTATTTT

J gene: TRBJ2-7
clone size: .
D gene: .
V gene: TRBV6-2/TRBV6-3
CDR3 protein: CASSYVAGEQYF
CDR3 DNA: TGTGCCAGCAGTTACGTGGCCGGCGAGCAGTACTTC

J gene: TRBJ1-2
clone size: .
D gene: .
V gene: TRBV18
CDR3 protein: CASSPLSGTALDRGNYGYTF
CDR3 DNA: TGTGCCAGCTCACCCCTTTCCGGGACTGCCCTCGACCGGGGAAACTATGGCTACACCTTC

J gene: TRBJ2-1
clone size: few
D gene: TRBD2
V gene: TRBV7-2
CDR3 protein: CASSPGTSGGVEQFF
CDR3 DNA: TGTGCCAGCAGCCCGGGGACTAGCGGGGGGGTTGAGCAGTTCTTC

J gene: TRBJ1-4
clone size: many
D gene: .
V gene: TRBV12-3/TRBV12-4
CDR3 protein: CASSPDRTGEKLFF
CDR3 DNA: TGTGCCAGCAGCCCCGACAGGACCGGTGAAAAACTGTTTTTT

J gene: TRBJ1-6
clone size: many
D gene: TRBD1
V gene: TRBV6-2/TRBV6-3
CDR3 protein: CASSYDRGVSPLHF
CDR3 DNA: TGTGCCAGCAGTTACGACAGGGGGGTATCACCCCTCCACTTT

J gene: TRBJ2-5
clone size: .
D gene: .
V gene: TRBV5-1
CDR3 protein: CASSYQGEETQYF
CDR3 DNA: TGCGCCAGCAGTTACCAGGGAGAAGAGACCCAGTACTTC

J gene: TRBJ1-1
clone size: many
D gene: .
V gene: TRBV2
CDR3 protein: CAGGGRSQNTEAFF
CDR3 DNA: TGTGCCGGAGGGGGACGGAGCCAAAACACTGAAGCTTTCTTT

J gene: TRBJ2-5
clone size: many
D gene: .
V gene: TRBV6-5
CDR3 protein: CASSPQGPKTQYF
CDR3 DNA: TGTGCCAGCAGTCCACAGGGTCCCAAGACCCAGTACTTC

J gene: TRBJ2-1
clone size: few
D gene: .
V gene: TRBV3-1
CDR3 protein: CASSQVGPAAYNEQFF
CDR3 DNA: TGTGCCAGCAGCCAAGTAGGACCAGCAGCCTACAATGAGCAGTTCTTC

J gene: TRBJ2-3
clone size: .
D gene: TRBD2
V gene: TRBV7-9
CDR3 protein: CASSLQGTSVDTQYF
CDR3 DNA: TGTGCCAGCAGCCTTCAAGGGACTAGCGTGGATACGCAGTATTTT

J gene: TRBJ2-2
clone size: .
D gene: .
V gene: TRBV5-1
CDR3 protein: CASSLATDNTGELFF
CDR3 DNA: TGCGCCAGCAGCTTGGCAACAGACAACACCGGGGAGCTGTTTTTT

J gene: TRBJ1-4
clone size: few
D gene: .
V gene: TRBV18
CDR3 protein: CASSPRTLATNEKLFF
CDR3 DNA: TGTGCCAGCTCACCTCGGACTCTCGCAACTAATGAAAAACTGTTTTTT

J gene: TRBJ2-1
clone size: .
D gene: .
V gene: TRBV6-5
CDR3 protein: CASSRNRDPSYNEQFF
CDR3 DNA: TGTGCCAGCAGCCGGAACCGGGACCCTTCCTACAATGAGCAGTTCTTC

J gene: TRBJ1-1
clone size: .
D gene: .
V gene: TRBV5-4
CDR3 protein: CASRPAAGTEAFF
CDR3 DNA: TGTGCCAGCAGGCCGGCGGCTGGCACTGAAGCTTTCTTT

J gene: TRBJ1-4
clone size: many
D gene: .
V gene: TRBV10-3
CDR3 protein: CATREGMTNEKLFF
CDR3 DNA: TGTGCCACCAGAGAGGGGATGACTAATGAAAAACTGTTTTTT

J gene: TRBJ1-1
clone size: .
D gene: .
V gene: TRBV15
CDR3 protein: CATSRALSGGNAEAFF
CDR3 DNA: TGTGCCACCAGCAGAGCCCTTTCCGGGGGGAACGCTGAAGCTTTCTTT

J gene: TRBJ2-7
clone size: few
D gene: TRBD2
V gene: TRBV13
CDR3 protein: CASSLSGGHYEQYF
CDR3 DNA: TGTGCCAGCAGTTTAAGCGGGGGCCACTACGAGCAGTACTTC

J gene: TRBJ1-2
clone size: many
D gene: .
V gene: TRBV20-1
CDR3 protein: CSARFVREVDGYTF
CDR3 DNA: TGCAGTGCTAGATTCGTCAGGGAGGTTGATGGCTACACCTTC

J gene: TRBJ2-3
clone size: many
D gene: .
V gene: TRBV7-2
CDR3 protein: CASSSRFAGTDTQYF
CDR3 DNA: TGTGCCAGCAGCAGCAGGTTTGCGGGCACAGATACGCAGTATTTT

J gene: TRBJ2-7
clone size: .
D gene: .
V gene: TRBV20-1
CDR3 protein: CSARDLLTYEQYF
CDR3 DNA: TGCAGTGCTAGAGATCTCCTCACCTACGAGCAGTACTTC

J gene: TRBJ2-1
clone size: few
D gene: .
V gene: TRBV3-1
CDR3 protein: CASSKDGLVANEQFF
CDR3 DNA: TGTGCCAGCAGCAAAGACGGACTTGTGGCCAATGAGCAGTTCTTC

J gene: TRBJ1-2
clone size: .
D gene: .
V gene: TRBV4-1
CDR3 protein: CASSLNIQGPGGYTF
CDR3 DNA: TGCGCCAGCAGCCTGAACATACAGGGTCCTGGTGGCTACACCTTC